The 24 T cell receptor beta chains below all came from one sample that was sequenced in a study of Ad26.COV2.S vaccination and SARS-CoV-2 variants. Clones were read by immunoSEQ multiplex PCR, and TCRdb kept only the in-frame ones, dropping some. The table records around 370,000 clones, 92% of them present only once. The sample here was peripheral blood, taken after recovery from COVID-19. The receptors were sampled from a human donor who had recovered from COVID-19.

J is TRBJ1-3 and V is TRBV6-5; TRBD1 is a possible D gene (6 bases). The germline CDR1 and CDR2 sequences are MNHEY and SVGAGI. The CDR3 runs 16 residues. Trimming took off 0 bases at V and 0 bases at J, with 9 bases between the two ends. CDR3 nucleotide sequence: TGTGCCAGCAGTTACTCCTGGGGGGCCTCTGGAAACACCATATATTTT. This encodes CASSYSWGASGNTIYF.

The chain couples TRBV29-1 to TRBJ2-1; 7 bases line up with TRBD2. The junction had 7 bases not matched to a gene; V was cut back by 5 bases and J by 6 bases. The CDR3 covers 13 residues. Germline V lookup: CDR1 SQVTM, CDR2 ANQGSEA. Here the CDR3 DNA reads TGCAGCGTTCCGGCGGGAGTTTTCAATGAGCAGTTCTTC. Encoded protein: CSVPAGVFNEQFF.

This chain joins TRBV2 and TRBJ1-1; D is uncertain. CDR1 SNHLY and CDR2 FYNNEI come from the germline V gene. CDR3 length equals 13 residues. The V gene lost 0 bases and the J gene lost 4 bases, with 6 bases spanning the gap. The CDR3 sequence: CASSEAGVTEAFF. CDR3 coding DNA: TGTGCCAGCAGTGAAGCAGGCGTCACTGAAGCTTTCTTT.

The genes are TRBV5-1 and TRBJ1-2; TRBD1 matches at 8 bases. Germline CDR1 is SGHRS and CDR2 is YFSETQ. CDR3 length: 14 residues. Trimming removed 4 bases from V and 2 bases from J; junction bases left unmatched: 4. The CDR3 protein is CASSLDRANYGYTF. Here the CDR3 DNA reads TGCGCCAGCAGCCTGGACAGGGCGAACTATGGCTACACCTTC.

The rearrangement links TRBV6-5 to TRBJ2-3, with D unresolved. Germline values: CDR1 MNHEY, CDR2 SVGAGI. The CDR3 contains 16 residues. V was trimmed by 2 bases and J by 0 bases, leaving 12 bases between them. CDR3 in amino acids: CASSYGQQTSTDTQYF. CDR3 nucleotides: TGTGCCAGCAGTTACGGGCAACAAACTAGCACAGATACGCAGTATTTT.

The chain is built from TRBV27 and TRBJ1-1, with 10 bases that match TRBD1. CDR1 is MNHEY, CDR2 SMNVEV, per germline (reference sequence). The CDR3 has 15 amino acids. V shed 5 bases and J 5 bases; nucleotides not matched to a gene: 8. Here the CDR3 DNA reads TGTGCCAGCAGTGGATCCGGGACAGGGGAGACTGAAGCTTTCTTT. It encodes CASSGSGTGETEAFF.

The V gene is TRBV24-1, the J gene TRBJ2-7; D not certain. Germline V gene data show CDR1 as KGHDR and CDR2 as SFDVKD. This CDR3 comprises 15 residues. V was cut by 1 base and J by 3 bases, with 12 bases left in between. The chain's CDR3 is CATSDFCTVDYEQYF. For the CDR3, the DNA is TGTGCCACCAGTGATTTCTGCACAGTAGACTACGAGCAGTACTTC.

The chain is built from TRBV6-2 or TRBV6-3 and TRBJ1-4; D is possibly TRBD1 (6 bases). In germline, CDR1 is MNHEY, CDR2 SVGEGT. The CDR3 spans 15 residues. The V and J ends lost 6 bases and 4 bases respectively, with 15 bases between them. The CDR3 sequence: CASRYTKGGNEKLFF. CDR3 sequence (DNA): TGTGCCAGCAGATACACCAAGGGGGGTAATGAAAAACTGTTTTTT.

This clone was seen just once. The genes are TRBV10-3 and TRBJ1-1; weak D call: TRBD1 (5 bases). Germline CDR1 reads ENHRY; CDR2 reads SYGVKD. The V end lost 6 bases, the J end lost 0 bases, and 8 bases lay between the germline ends. The CDR3 spans 13 residues. The DNA of the CDR3 is TGTGCCATCAGGGGGGATATGAACACTGAAGCTTTCTTT. Translation: CAIRGDMNTEAFF.

This clone was picked up one time. J is TRBJ1-3 and V is TRBV10-2; unclear D gene. The CDR3 covers 16 residues. The V gene lost 0 bases and the J gene lost 3 bases, with 12 bases spanning the gap. Germline V gene data show CDR1 as WSHSY and CDR2 as SAAADI. DNA for the CDR3: TGCGCCAGCAGTGAGTCGCTCGGGGTCTTTGGAAACACCATATATTTT. Amino acids: CASSESLGVFGNTIYF.

The genes are TRBV6-5 and TRBJ1-2; D may be TRBD1 (6 bases). V lost 2 bases and J 7 bases, leaving 11 bases between the germline ends. The CDR3 is 13 amino acids. The germline CDR1 and CDR2 sequences are MNHEY and SVGAGI. The CDR3 coding sequence is TGTGCCAGCAGTTACAAGGGGGAGGGTGGCTACACCTTC. Translated: CASSYKGEGGYTF.

This clone was seen ten or more times. The rearrangement joins TRBV6-1 to TRBJ2-1; possibly TRBD1 or TRBD2 for D (6 bases each). Germline-derived CDR1 and CDR2 are MNHNS and SASEGT. The CDR3 spans 15 residues. V lost 1 base, J lost 14 bases, and 21 bases lay in between. CDR3 in amino acids: CASSEVSYGPGEEFF. Written as DNA, the CDR3 is TGTGCCAGCAGTGAAGTCTCGTATGGTCCAGGGGAGGAGTTCTTC.

The chain combines TRBV6-2 or TRBV6-3 with TRBJ1-2, with 9 bases lining up with TRBD1. Trimming took 2 bases from V and 8 from J; bases not matched to a gene: 15. CDR1 is MNHEY and CDR2 is SVGEGT in the germline V gene. The length of the CDR3 is 17 residues. CDR3 nucleotides: TGTGCCAGCAGTTACCCGAAAGGAGAACAGGGGGCGGAGGGCTACACCTTC. This encodes CASSYPKGEQGAEGYTF.

This clone was counted once. V is TRBV7-9 and J is TRBJ1-2, with TRBD1 matching over 9 bases. V lost 3 bases, J lost 7 bases, and 6 bases stayed unmatched. This CDR3 is 14 amino acids long. Germline V CDR1 and CDR2: SEHNR, FQNEAQ (reference sequence). CDR3 nucleotide sequence: TGTGCCAGCAGCTTCCCGGGACAGGGTCGTGGCTACACCTTC. Translating it yields CASSFPGQGRGYTF.

V is TRBV19 and J is TRBJ1-4, with D tentatively TRBD1 (5 bases). V was clipped by 5 bases and J by 12 bases, with 13 bases between them. Looked up from germline, CDR1 is LNHDA and CDR2 is SQIVND (reference sequence). This CDR3 has 12 residues. Here the CDR3 reads CASSLQEYELFF. The CDR3 region has the DNA TGTGCCAGTAGTCTACAGGAGTATGAACTGTTTTTT.

J is TRBJ1-6 and V is TRBV5-5; TRBD1 matches 9 bases. Germline values: CDR1 SGHKS, CDR2 YYEKEE (reference sequence). J lost 10 bases, V lost 4 bases, and 6 bases had no gene match. The CDR3 is 14 amino acids. The DNA for the CDR3 is TGTGCCAGCAGCATTTGGACAGGGGACTCACCCCTCCACTTT. It yields the protein CASSIWTGDSPLHF.

CDR3 sequence: CASSTPGARNEQFF. DNA of the CDR3: TGTGCCAGTAGTACCCCCGGGGCCAGGAATGAGCAGTTCTTC. The gene calls are TRBV19 and TRBJ2-1; D is perhaps TRBD1 or TRBD2 (5 bases each). Germline CDR1 and CDR2: LNHDA and SQIVND (reference sequence). This CDR3 region has 14 residues. V was shortened by 4 bases and J by 7 bases, with 14 bases between the two germline ends.

The chain recombines TRBV11-2 with TRBJ2-3, with no clear D. CDR1 is SGHAT and CDR2 is FQNNGV in the germline V gene. Trimming pared 7 bases from V and 4 bases from J, leaving 12 bases between. This CDR3 spans 13 amino acids. The CDR3 loop is CASNPARSDTQYF. CDR3 DNA sequence: TGTGCCAGCAACCCCGCCAGGTCAGATACGCAGTATTTT.

This clone was recorded once. V usage is TRBV10-3 and J usage is TRBJ1-2, with D possibly TRBD1 on 5 matching bases. Deletions cut 9 bases from V and 2 bases from J, with 16 bases between. CDR3 length: 14 amino acids. Per the germline V gene, CDR1 is ENHRY and CDR2 is SYGVKD. CDR3 bases: TGTGCCATTAGATGGGACGGCCAGAACTATGGCTACACCTTC. It translates to CAIRWDGQNYGYTF.

The chain recombines TRBV19 with TRBJ1-5; D is perhaps TRBD1 (6 bases). CDR1 LNHDA and CDR2 SQIVND come from the germline V gene (reference sequence). Trimming removed 7 bases at V and 0 bases at J, with 16 bases between. The CDR3 is 16 residues long. The CDR3 protein is CASKVGGGYSNQPQHF. DNA of the CDR3: TGTGCCAGTAAGGTAGGGGGGGGCTATAGCAATCAGCCCCAGCATTTT.

Regarding this clone: This sample also contains other DNA sequences that code for the same CDR3. V gene TRBV5-1 combines with J gene TRBJ2-1; D is unresolved. The CDR3 runs 15 residues. Germline CDR1 is SGHRS and CDR2 is YFSETQ. The germline V and J ends were trimmed by 0 bases and 1 base, with 8 bases remaining between them. CDR3 DNA: TGCGCCAGCAGCTTGGAGCCCTCTTCCTACAATGAGCAGTTCTTC. Protein sequence: CASSLEPSSYNEQFF.

The chain combines TRBV19 with TRBJ2-1; 8 bases are shared with TRBD2. V lost 2 bases to trimming and J lost 13 bases; unmatched junction nucleotides: 7. Germline-derived CDR1 and CDR2 are LNHDA and SQIVND (reference sequence). The CDR3 length is 13 residues. CDR3 sequence reads: CASSISLAGQQFF. DNA for the CDR3: TGTGCCAGTAGTATATCTCTAGCGGGTCAACAGTTCTTC.

The J gene is TRBJ2-1, the V gene TRBV18, with D uncertain. Germline CDR1 is KGHSH and CDR2 is LQKENI. The germline V and J ends were trimmed by 4 bases and 2 bases, with 12 bases remaining between them. This CDR3 is 15 amino acids long. In nucleotides, the CDR3 is TGTGCCAGCTCACTTAAAGAAAAACCCTACAATGAGCAGTTCTTC. This gives the protein CASSLKEKPYNEQFF.

The chain employs TRBV4-3 and TRBJ1-1; no clear D. Germline values: CDR1 LGHNA, CDR2 YSLEER. The CDR3 spans 15 residues. The ends were cut back, 4 bases at V and 3 bases at J, with 15 bases in the middle. The DNA of the CDR3 is TGCGCCAGCAGCCCGGCGCGTAACCCCTACACTGAAGCTTTCTTT. This sequence encodes CASSPARNPYTEAFF.